Presented here are 30 T cell receptor beta chains from one specimen sequenced in a study of blood T cell repertoires in COVID-19. Repertoires were generated with immunoSEQ multiplex PCR, while TCRdb's copy carries only in-frame clones and drops some. This table holds around 360,000 clones, around 87% found once. Sequencing was performed on PBMCs or T cells enriched from blood (not recorded which). These receptors came from a man aged 40-55 years in a cohort exposed to, infected with or recovered from COVID-19 (not recorded which).

This rearrangement joins TRBV2 to TRBJ2-1; 7 nucleotides match TRBD2. The CDR3 spans 15 residues. Germline assignment: CDR1 SNHLY and CDR2 FYNNEI. V was clipped by 4 bases and J by 7 bases; unmatched bases: 10. In DNA form, the CDR3 reads TGTGCCAGCAGTGGGGGAGCTAGCGGACTAAATGAGCAGTTCTTC. It yields the protein CASSGGASGLNEQFF.

V and J are TRBV21-1 and TRBJ2-7; TRBD1 was called by the table and not checked on the DNA. TRBV21-1 is assigned pseudogene status. The CDR3 has 18 amino acids. CDR3: CASSHRDRGDQTPYEQYF. CDR3 sequence (DNA): TGTGCCAGCAGCCACCGGGACAGGGGCGATCAAACCCCCTACGAGCAGTACTTC.

This chain joins TRBV14 and TRBJ1-6; D remains unclear. V shed 2 bases and J shed 7 bases, with 9 bases lying between them. The CDR3 length is 14 residues. Germline lookup yields CDR1 SGHDN and CDR2 FVKESK. The CDR3 loop reads CASSQNVGNSPLHF. The CDR3 bases are TGTGCCAGCAGCCAAAATGTGGGCAATTCACCCCTCCACTTT. Using reference TRBV14 and TRBJ1-6 for the parts outside the CDR3, the full variable domain is EAGVTQFPSHSVIEKGQTVTLRCDPISGHDNLYWYRRVMGKEIKFLLHFVKESKQDESGMPNNRFLAERTGGTYSTLKVQPAELEDSGVYFCASSQNVGNSPLHFGNGTRLTVT.

The chain combines TRBV29-1 with TRBJ2-3; TRBD1 matches 8 bases. The CDR3 has 14 amino acids. Per the germline V gene, CDR1 is SQVTM and CDR2 is ANQGSEA. Germline trimming cut 3 bases from V and 5 bases from J; bases unmatched to any gene: 7. In DNA form, the CDR3 reads TGCAGCGTTGACAGGGGGCGGGTTATAGATACGCAGTATTTT. Residues: CSVDRGRVIDTQYF.

This chain links TRBV5-1 with TRBJ2-3; maybe TRBD2 (6 bases). With 2 bases removed from V and 4 bases from J, the gap between germline ends came to 17 bases. Germline lookup yields CDR1 SGHRS and CDR2 YFSETQ. The CDR3 has 16 residues. CDR3: CASSLGGADMPDTQYF. The CDR3 DNA is TGCGCCAGCAGCTTAGGAGGGGCGGACATGCCAGATACGCAGTATTTT.

This chain links TRBV27 with TRBJ2-3, with 13 bases matching TRBD2. Losses at the gene ends were 5 bases for V and 3 bases for J; bases not matched to a gene: 5. This CDR3 is 16 amino acids long. Germline-derived CDR1 and CDR2 are MNHEY and SMNVEV (reference sequence). This CDR3 is CASSILTSGRTDTQYF. The CDR3 DNA reads as TGTGCCAGCAGTATACTGACTAGCGGGAGGACAGATACGCAGTATTTT.

This chain links TRBV3-1 (or the pseudogene TRBV3-2) with TRBJ1-5; perhaps TRBD1 as D (5 bases). The CDR3 consists of 18 residues. Trimming cost V 0 bases and J 0 bases, with 15 bases left between them. In germline, CDR1 is LGHDT, CDR2 YNNKEL (reference sequence). The CDR3 reads CASSQDMGGLYSNQPQHF. In nucleotides, the CDR3 is TGTGCCAGCAGCCAAGATATGGGGGGACTTTATAGCAATCAGCCCCAGCATTTT.

This rearrangement joins TRBV30 to TRBJ2-5, with a tentative D call TRBD2 (5 bases). The CDR3 sequence is 12 residues long. V was cut by 2 bases and J by 5 bases, with 9 bases left in between. Germline loops: CDR1 GTSNPN, CDR2 SVGIG (reference sequence). The CDR3 coding sequence is TGTGCCTGGAGTAGACGAGGGGAGACCCAGTACTTC. This encodes CAWSRRGETQYF.

The V call is TRBV2, the J call TRBJ2-7; TRBD2 is a possible D gene (5 bases). Germline CDR1 and CDR2: SNHLY and FYNNEI. V lost 7 bases and J 4 bases, leaving 17 bases between the germline ends. There are 14 residues in the CDR3. In DNA form, the CDR3 reads TGTGCCAGCAAACTATCCTCCGGGGAGTACGAGCAGTACTTC. Translating gives CASKLSSGEYEQYF.

Regarding this clone: Other DNA sequences within the sample encode an identical CDR3. This sequence joins TRBV6-5 and TRBJ1-3, with 7 bases matching TRBD1. CDR1 and CDR2 from the germline V gene are MNHEY and SVGAGI. The ends lost 6 bases at V and 3 bases at J; junction bases unmatched: 5. The CDR3 has 14 residues. This CDR3 reads CASRKTGSGNTIYF. In nucleotides, the CDR3 is TGTGCCAGCAGAAAGACAGGGAGTGGAAACACCATATATTTT.

The chain employs TRBV6-5 and TRBJ2-2; maybe TRBD1 (6 bases). The V end was cut by 0 bases, the J end by 6 bases, with 8 bases between. Germline-derived CDR1 and CDR2 are MNHEY and SVGAGI. The CDR3 has 14 amino acids. CDR3 region: CASSYSKGAGELFF. DNA of the CDR3: TGTGCCAGCAGTTACTCGAAGGGGGCCGGGGAGCTGTTTTTT.

This clone was observed a handful of times. The chain has TRBV10-3 and TRBJ2-1; the match to TRBD2 covers 11 bases. Germline CDR1 is ENHRY and CDR2 is SYGVKD. Trimming at V came to 4 bases and at J to 8 bases, leaving 10 bases not matched to a gene. CDR3 size: 16 residues. CDR3 protein: CAISVGSGRATDEQFF. The CDR3 bases are TGTGCCATCAGTGTGGGTAGCGGGAGGGCTACCGATGAGCAGTTCTTC.

The chain combines TRBV19 with TRBJ2-2, with 7 bases that match TRBD1. The CDR3 has 14 amino acids. Losses at the gene ends were 4 bases for V and 5 bases for J; bases not matched to a gene: 4. CDR1 is LNHDA, CDR2 SQIVND, per germline (reference sequence). The CDR3 bases are TGTGCCAGTAGTACCACAGGGGCGACCGGGGAGCTGTTTTTT. This encodes CASSTTGATGELFF. Variable domain in full (rest from reference TRBV19 and TRBJ2-2): DGGITQSPKYLFRKEGQNVTLSCEQNLNHDAMYWYRQDPGQGLRLIYYSQIVNDFQKGDIAEGYSVSREKKESFPLTVTSAQKNPTAFYLCASSTTGATGELFFGEGSRLTVL.

J is TRBJ2-3 and V is TRBV12-5; D remains ambiguous. Trimming took 4 bases from V and 3 from J, leaving 11 bases between them. The length of the CDR3 is 14 residues. Germline values: CDR1 LGHNT, CDR2 FRNRAP. CDR3 protein: CASGSNLVTDTQYF. CDR3 bases: TGTGCTAGTGGTTCTAACCTAGTGACAGATACGCAGTATTTT. Combining the CDR3 with reference TRBV12-5 and TRBJ2-3 gives the whole variable domain DARVTQTPRHKVTEMGQEVTMRCQPILGHNTVFWYRQTMMQGLELLAYFRNRAPLDDSGMPKDRFSAEMPDATLATLKIQPSEPRDSAVYFCASGSNLVTDTQYFGPGTRLTVL.

J is TRBJ2-3 and V is TRBV19, with 9 bases matching TRBD2. Germline values: CDR1 LNHDA, CDR2 SQIVND (reference sequence). The CDR3 loop spans 14 amino acids. The V and J ends lost 7 bases and 0 bases, in that order; junction bases with no gene match: 2. CDR3 amino acids: CASKTSGSTDTQYF. As DNA, the CDR3 is TGTGCCAGTAAAACTAGCGGGAGCACAGATACGCAGTATTTT. Variable domain in full (rest from reference TRBV19 and TRBJ2-3): DGGITQSPKYLFRKEGQNVTLSCEQNLNHDAMYWYRQDPGQGLRLIYYSQIVNDFQKGDIAEGYSVSREKKESFPLTVTSAQKNPTAFYLCASKTSGSTDTQYFGPGTRLTVL.

The V gene is TRBV27, the J gene TRBJ1-1; 8 bases agree with TRBD1. V was clipped by 5 bases and J by 0 bases; unmatched bases: 11. The CDR3 is 17 residues long. The germline V gene encodes CDR1 MNHEY and CDR2 SMNVEV (reference sequence). CDR3: CASSPSRGRGMNTEAFF. CDR3 coding DNA: TGTGCCAGCAGTCCATCCAGGGGGCGCGGGATGAACACTGAAGCTTTCTTT.

The rearrangement uses TRBV5-1 and TRBJ2-1; the D gene is possibly TRBD2 (5 bases). The CDR3 contains 14 residues. The germline V and J ends were trimmed by 3 bases and 7 bases, with 14 bases remaining between them. From germline, CDR1 is SGHRS and CDR2 YFSETQ. The CDR3 nucleotides read TGCGCCAGCAGCTGGGGTGGGAGTATAAATGAGCAGTTCTTC. Translation gives CASSWGGSINEQFF.

The V gene is TRBV9, the J gene TRBJ2-2; 7 positions agree with TRBD2. Germline V gene data show CDR1 as SGDLS and CDR2 as YYNGEE. V was clipped by 0 bases and J by 7 bases; unmatched bases: 12. The CDR3 covers 17 residues. CDR3 amino acids: CASSVALAGVYGGELFF. Here the CDR3 DNA reads TGTGCCAGCAGCGTAGCTCTCGCGGGAGTATACGGCGGGGAGCTGTTTTTT.

The rearrangement uses TRBV9 and TRBJ1-3, with D tentatively TRBD1 (6 bases). CDR1 and CDR2 (germline): SGDLS, YYNGEE. Trimming stripped 0 bases from V and 8 bases from J, with 18 bases between. The CDR3 is made up of 16 amino acids. CDR3 DNA: TGTGCCAGCAGCGTAGCTACCTCAGGGGTGCAGGACACCATATATTTT. Protein product: CASSVATSGVQDTIYF.

The chain is built from TRBV28 and TRBJ1-1; 7 bases match TRBD1. The CDR3 is 12 amino acids. Trimming took 5 bases from V and 6 from J; bases not matched to a gene: 3. Germline values: CDR1 MDHEN, CDR2 SYDVKM. The CDR3 DNA sequence: TGTGCCAGCAGTGAAGACAGGGCTGAAGCTTTCTTT. This gives the protein CASSEDRAEAFF.

The chain is built from TRBV28 and TRBJ2-1; D is perhaps TRBD2 (7 bases). The CDR3 consists of 14 residues. V was trimmed by 1 base and J by 9 bases, leaving 13 bases between them. Germline V gives CDR1 MDHEN, CDR2 SYDVKM. This CDR3 reads CASSLLSGTPEQFF. The CDR3 bases are TGTGCCAGCAGTTTATTAAGCGGGACACCTGAGCAGTTCTTC.

The CDR3 region has the DNA TGTGCCAGCAGTCTCTCGGGACTCGGAAACTACGAGCAGTACTTC. Translation: CASSLSGLGNYEQYF. This chain links TRBV27 with TRBJ2-7; D may be TRBD2 (6 bases). V was pared by 5 bases and J by 3 bases, with 17 bases between. Per germline, CDR1 MNHEY and CDR2 SMNVEV (reference sequence). The CDR3 consists of 15 residues.

The genes are TRBV6-2 or TRBV6-3 and TRBJ1-2; D uncertain. Germline lookup yields CDR1 MNHEY and CDR2 SVGEGT. The CDR3 extends over 11 amino acids. V lost 2 bases and J 6 bases, leaving 4 bases between the germline ends. The CDR3 sequence is CASSYPDGYTF. CDR3 nucleotide sequence: TGTGCCAGCAGTTACCCAGATGGCTACACCTTC.

V usage is TRBV9 and J usage is TRBJ1-4; D is unresolved. V gave up 4 bases and J gave up 5 bases, with 15 bases separating them. The length of the CDR3 is 15 residues. Looked up from germline, CDR1 is SGDLS and CDR2 is YYNGEE. The CDR3 coding sequence is TGTGCCAGCAGCACCCGGGGAGAACAAAATGAAAAACTGTTTTTT. This sequence encodes CASSTRGEQNEKLFF.

This CDR3 is CAINEAGLTYEQYF. CDR3 DNA sequence: TGTGCCATCAACGAGGCAGGGCTTACCTACGAGCAGTACTTC. The chain joins TRBV10-3 to TRBJ2-7, with TRBD1 as a possible D gene (5 bases). Deletions cut 7 bases from V and 2 bases from J, with 15 bases between. The germline V gene has CDR1 ENHRY and CDR2 SYGVKD. The CDR3 runs 14 residues.

This clone was recorded once. This chain connects TRBV6-4 to TRBJ2-1; 8 bases are shared with TRBD2. The CDR3 length is 14 residues. J was trimmed by 7 bases and V by 2 bases; bases with no gene match: 4. Germline V CDR1 and CDR2: MRHNA, SNTAGT. The CDR3 region is CASSDRRGRNEQFF. The CDR3 nucleotides are TGTGCCAGCAGTGACAGGCGCGGGAGGAATGAGCAGTTCTTC.

The V gene is TRBV5-1, the J gene TRBJ2-1, with 10 nucleotides matching TRBD2. The CDR3 spans 16 residues. Trimming removed 6 bases from V and 10 bases from J; junction bases left unmatched: 16. Germline lookup yields CDR1 SGHRS and CDR2 YFSETQ. The CDR3 here is CASNPSGGSNFEEQFF. In nucleotides, the CDR3 is TGCGCCAGCAACCCTAGCGGGGGCTCGAACTTTGAGGAGCAGTTCTTC.

The CDR3 reads CASSLLAGRNTGELFF. DNA of the CDR3: TGTGCCAGCAGCCTTCTGGCAGGGCGGAACACCGGGGAGCTGTTTTTT. This chain connects TRBV5-6 to TRBJ2-2; weak D call: TRBD1 (5 bases). The CDR3 has 16 amino acids. In germline, CDR1 is SGHDT, CDR2 YYEEEE. Trimming took off 4 bases at V and 1 base at J, with 14 bases between the two ends.

The V call is TRBV6-2 or TRBV6-3, the J call TRBJ2-3, with D possibly TRBD2 on 6 matching bases. The CDR3 has 14 residues. The germline CDR1 and CDR2 sequences are MNHEY and SVGEGT. V gave up 3 bases and J gave up 7 bases, with 14 bases separating them. The CDR3 coding sequence is TGTGCCAGCAGTTATGGGGGGAGTAGGAATACGCAGTATTTT. This translates into CASSYGGSRNTQYF.

The chain couples TRBV19 to TRBJ2-1, with 14 positions matching TRBD2. The trim removed 5 bases at V and 9 bases at J, leaving 3 bases unmatched. The CDR3 extends over 14 amino acids. Germline CDR1 LNHDA, CDR2 SQIVND (reference sequence). The CDR3 bases are TGTGCCAGTAGTTCCGGGACTAGCGGGAGTGAGCAGTTCTTC. Amino acid sequence: CASSSGTSGSEQFF.